The 28 T cell receptor beta chains below come from one sample, sequenced in a study of blood T cells in healthy people across ages. Using a J-beta primer mix together with a sample-barcoded 5' primer, a second PCR was run for 7 to 11 cycles. MiXCR was run by TCRdb on the 5' RACE reads, yielding one entry per CDR3 protein. The table records 750,000 to 950,000 distinct CDR3 sequences, 25% to 35% of them present only once. The data also belong to a second study, concerning T cells of mothers and their children.

Specimen: blood. The receptors originated from a woman aged 40 to 55 in good health.

This clonotype was observed many times. The chain combines TRBV29-1 with TRBJ1-2, with 7 bases fitting TRBD1. The CDR3 is made up of 15 amino acids. Germline V gene data show CDR1 as SQVTM and CDR2 as ANQGSEA. The V and J ends lost 2 bases and 2 bases, in that order; junction bases with no gene match: 8. CDR3 sequence: CSVETGAWGNYGYTF. CDR3 sequence (DNA): TGCAGCGTTGAAACAGGGGCTTGGGGGAACTATGGCTACACCTTC.

In this sample, this clonotype turned up many times. The chain recombines TRBV9 with TRBJ1-2, with D possibly TRBD1 on 6 matching bases. The germline CDR1 and CDR2 sequences are SGDLS and YYNGEE. This CDR3 contains 16 residues. Between the trimmed V and J ends, which lost 3 bases and 5 bases, there was a span of 20 bases. DNA of the CDR3: TGTGCCAGCAGCGCTGAGGGGGACCCCTCTGGGTATGGCTACACCTTC. Its translation is CASSAEGDPSGYGYTF.

This chain joins TRBV27 and TRBJ2-1; 7 bases agree with TRBD2. V lost 3 bases to trimming and J lost 7 bases; unmatched junction nucleotides: 3. Germline assignment: CDR1 MNHEY and CDR2 SMNVEV (reference sequence). This CDR3 contains 13 residues. The CDR3 spells CASSFAGVNEQFF. The CDR3 DNA reads TGTGCCAGCAGTTTCGCGGGGGTAAATGAGCAGTTCTTC.

This clonotype has a count of ten or more. The chain recombines TRBV2 with TRBJ2-7; perhaps TRBD2 as D (7 bases). Germline CDR1 SNHLY, CDR2 FYNNEI. The ends were cut back, 7 bases at V and 0 bases at J, with 28 bases in the middle. This CDR3 has 19 amino acids. Here the CDR3 reads CASISRGGGRRLGSYEQYF. The CDR3 DNA reads TGTGCCAGCATTAGTAGGGGGGGGGGCCGACGGCTGGGCTCCTACGAGCAGTACTTC.

The chain employs TRBV27 and TRBJ1-5; perhaps TRBD1 as D (6 bases). Germline-derived CDR1 and CDR2 are MNHEY and SMNVEV (reference sequence). V shed 0 bases and J shed 3 bases, with 15 bases lying between them. This CDR3 spans 17 amino acids. This chain's CDR3 is CASSLSNRALNNQPQHF. The DNA for the CDR3 is TGTGCCAGCAGTTTATCGAACAGGGCATTGAACAATCAGCCCCAGCATTTT.

On this clonotype itself: Relative to the germline gene, one junction end is altered; a read error may explain this. The chain carries TRBV4-1 and TRBJ1-1, with TRBD1 identical over 7 bases. The CDR3 covers 14 residues. The germline gives CDR1 MGHRA, CDR2 YSYEKL. CDR3 in DNA: TGCGCCAGCAGCCACCCGACAGGGAACGCTGAAGCTTTCTTT. As protein: CASSHPTGNAEAFF.

In DNA form, the CDR3 reads TGCGCCAGCAGCCCCGGACAGCTGACTAACTATGGCTACACCTTC. Protein sequence: CASSPGQLTNYGYTF. The gene calls are TRBV5-1 and TRBJ1-2, with D possibly matching TRBD1 (6 bases). This CDR3 region has 15 residues. With 4 bases removed from V and 0 bases from J, the gap between germline ends came to 13 bases. The germline V gene encodes CDR1 SGHRS and CDR2 YFSETQ.

This clonotype turned up a few times. The genes are TRBV7-2 and TRBJ2-1; D is unclear. This CDR3 contains 18 residues. Per germline, CDR1 SGHTA and CDR2 FQGNSA. Deletions cut 7 bases from V and 1 base from J, with 23 bases between. CDR3 region: CASNVSPGLVGSYNEQFF. The CDR3 region has the DNA TGTGCCAGCAACGTATCGCCGGGCCTAGTTGGATCCTACAATGAGCAGTTCTTC. Full variable domain (remainder filled in from reference TRBV7-2 and TRBJ2-1): GAGVSQSPSNKVTEKGKDVELRCDPISGHTALYWYRQSLGQGLEFLIYFQGNSAPDKSGLPSDRFSAERTGGSVSTLTIQRTQQEDSAVYLCASNVSPGLVGSYNEQFFGPGTRLTVL.

This clonotype was seen only a few times. The chain combines TRBV30 with TRBJ2-6; D is perhaps TRBD1 (6 bases). The CDR3 is made up of 17 amino acids. The germline V and J ends were trimmed by 3 bases and 0 bases, with 15 bases remaining between them. Germline CDR1 GTSNPN, CDR2 SVGIG (reference sequence). The CDR3 DNA follows: TGTGCCTGGAGCAAAGGGGACATCGTCTCTGGGGCCAACGTCCTGACTTTC. Its translation: CAWSKGDIVSGANVLTF.

This clonotype has just a few counts. The J gene is TRBJ1-2, the V gene TRBV7-2, with D possibly matching TRBD1 (6 bases). The CDR3 is 16 amino acids. In germline, CDR1 is SGHTA, CDR2 FQGNSA. The V end was cut by 5 bases, the J end by 1 base, with 17 bases between. CDR3 loop: CASSPDGGRGNYGYTF. CDR3 DNA: TGTGCCAGCAGCCCAGACGGTGGCAGGGGTAACTATGGCTACACCTTC.

The gene calls are TRBV15 and TRBJ2-3; D remains unclear. V gave up 5 bases and J gave up 1 base, with 13 bases separating them. Germline CDR1 is LNHNV and CDR2 is YYDKDF (reference sequence). CDR3 size: 15 residues. The DNA of the CDR3 is TGTGCCACCAGCGTCCAATTACCCGGCACAGATACGCAGTATTTT. It codes for CATSVQLPGTDTQYF.

V is TRBV5-1 and J is TRBJ2-1; tentatively, D is TRBD1 (6 bases). This CDR3 is 19 amino acids long. V was cut by 4 bases and J by 5 bases, with 28 bases left in between. Per germline, CDR1 SGHRS and CDR2 YFSETQ. CDR3 in DNA: TGCGCCAGCAGCACCGGGACATACTATAGCGCGTATCCCGACAATGAGCAGTTCTTC. It codes for CASSTGTYYSAYPDNEQFF.

The table lists this clonotype with a few counts. The chain uses TRBV7-2 and TRBJ2-7; no clear D. The ends were cut back, 6 bases at V and 8 bases at J, with 2 bases in the middle. The germline CDR1 and CDR2 sequences are SGHTA and FQGNSA. The CDR3 totals 8 residues. The CDR3 DNA reads as TGTGCCAGCAGACAGCAGTACTTC. Its protein is CASRQQYF.

This clonotype was seen more than once but under ten times. The chain carries TRBV4-1 and TRBJ1-6; D remains ambiguous. This CDR3 has 16 residues. Germline assignment: CDR1 MGHRA and CDR2 YSYEKL. Deletions cut 1 base from V and 6 bases from J, with 13 bases between. The CDR3 region has the DNA TGCGCCAGCAGCCAAGGTCGAGTTTTGGGTAATTCACCCCTCCACTTT. Translation: CASSQGRVLGNSPLHF.

The V call is TRBV7-2, the J call TRBJ1-1; 8 bases line up with TRBD1. The CDR3 runs 18 residues. In germline, CDR1 is SGHTA, CDR2 FQGNSA. Trimming removed 3 bases from V and 4 bases from J; junction bases left unmatched: 16. The CDR3 DNA follows: TGTGCCAGCAGCTTTGACCAATACCCAGGGGGCAGAGGCACTGAAGCTTTCTTT. This translates into CASSFDQYPGGRGTEAFF.

The table lists this clonotype with many counts. The V gene is TRBV9, the J gene TRBJ2-7, with D possibly matching TRBD1 (6 bases). The CDR3 length is 19 residues. The germline V gene encodes CDR1 SGDLS and CDR2 YYNGEE. V shed 2 bases and J shed 1 base, with 25 bases lying between them. DNA for the CDR3: TGTGCCAGCAGCGTCATTACCTGTGATCGAGGGGGTAGGTCCTACGAGCAGTACTTC. It encodes CASSVITCDRGGRSYEQYF.

The sample holds a few counts of this clonotype. CDR3 loop: CASSLILTGGGNQPQHF. CDR3 bases: TGTGCCAGCAGTTTAATTCTGACAGGGGGTGGCAATCAGCCCCAGCATTTT. The genes are TRBV12-3 or TRBV12-4 and TRBJ1-5; TRBD1 matches at 9 bases. V gave up 2 bases and J gave up 2 bases; unmatched junction bases: 7. There are 17 residues in the CDR3.

Details on this clonotype: A much larger clone is a single base away; this may be a read error. The chain has TRBV6-6 and TRBJ2-5, with 7 bases identical to TRBD1. The CDR3 sequence is 15 residues long. Looked up from germline, CDR1 is MNHNY and CDR2 is SVGAGI (reference sequence). In DNA form, the CDR3 reads TGTGTCACTTCGAACGCAGGGGGTCCAAAAGAGACCCAGTACTTC. It is translated as CVTSNAGGPKETQYF.

The chain carries TRBV28 and TRBJ1-6; 7 positions match TRBD1. CDR1 and CDR2 from the germline V gene are MDHEN and SYDVKM. V lost 4 bases and J lost 14; bases outside the gene matches: 11. The CDR3 contains 14 residues. The CDR3 is CASSYRGGELALHF. The CDR3 region has the DNA TGTGCCAGCAGTTACCGAGGGGGCGAGTTGGCCCTCCACTTT.

This clonotype was seen a few times. This chain uses TRBV30 with TRBJ2-1, with unresolved D. The CDR3 has 10 residues. V gave up 3 bases and J gave up 7 bases, with 4 bases separating them. Germline V lookup: CDR1 GTSNPN, CDR2 SVGIG (reference sequence). DNA of the CDR3: TGTGCCTGGAGGAAAAATGAGCAGTTCTTC. Its protein product is CAWRKNEQFF.

This clonotype has just a few counts. The V and J genes are TRBV6-5 and TRBJ2-3; D might be TRBD1 (5 bases). V was clipped by 5 bases and J by 1 base, with 13 bases between them. The CDR3 has 15 amino acids. Germline V lookup: CDR1 MNHEY, CDR2 SVGAGI. The CDR3 sequence is CASSPTGLGTDTQYF. Written as DNA, the CDR3 is TGTGCCAGCAGTCCTACAGGATTGGGCACAGATACGCAGTATTTT.

There are a few counts of this clonotype. V gene TRBV6-6 combines with J gene TRBJ1-5; TRBD1 agrees at 7 bases. J lost 0 bases, V lost 6 bases, and 5 bases had no gene match. Per the germline V gene, CDR1 is MNHNY and CDR2 is SVGAGI (reference sequence). There are 15 residues in the CDR3. Here the CDR3 reads CASRDRTNSNQPQHF. CDR3 coding DNA: TGTGCCAGCAGGGACAGGACGAATAGCAATCAGCCCCAGCATTTT.

V and J are TRBV6-4 and TRBJ2-5; D gene unclear. The V end was cut by 0 bases, the J end by 5 bases, with 7 bases between. Per germline, CDR1 MRHNA and CDR2 SNTAGT. This CDR3 is 13 amino acids long. CDR3 residues: CASSDSARETQYF. CDR3 bases: TGTGCCAGCAGTGACTCGGCCCGGGAGACCCAGTACTTC.

In this sample, this clonotype turned up many times. The chain has TRBV20-1 and TRBJ2-3, with 8 bases matching TRBD2. Germline CDR1 DFQATT, CDR2 SNEGSKA (reference sequence). The CDR3 is made up of 14 amino acids. Trimming removed 5 bases from V and 4 bases from J; junction bases left unmatched: 8. The CDR3 DNA reads TGCAGTGCTCCCAGGACTAGCCACCCAGATACGCAGTATTTT. It codes for CSAPRTSHPDTQYF.

CDR3 loop: CASSFRQGARQETQYF. For the CDR3, the DNA is TGTGCCAGCAGTTTCAGACAGGGGGCTAGACAAGAGACCCAGTACTTC. The chain is built from TRBV6-2 or TRBV6-3 and TRBJ2-5, with TRBD1 identical over 10 bases. This CDR3 region has 16 residues. Germline assignment: CDR1 MNHEY and CDR2 SVGEGT. Trimming at V came to 4 bases and at J to 2 bases, leaving 7 bases not matched to a gene.

The chain recombines TRBV4-3 with TRBJ1-5; maybe TRBD1 (6 bases). Germline CDR1 is LGHNA and CDR2 is YSLEER. V lost 1 base and J 5 bases, leaving 12 bases between the germline ends. This CDR3 is built from 15 residues. The CDR3 loop is CASSQVWGADQPQHF. CDR3 DNA sequence: TGCGCCAGCAGCCAAGTTTGGGGGGCCGATCAGCCCCAGCATTTT.

This clonotype was detected a few times. This chain uses TRBV5-1 with TRBJ2-3; D remains ambiguous. V lost 4 bases, J lost 6 bases, and 9 bases lay in between. CDR3 size: 12 residues. Germline V lookup: CDR1 SGHRS, CDR2 YFSETQ. In DNA, the CDR3 is TGCGCCAGCAGCCGCAGTCAGGATACGCAGTATTTT. It is translated as CASSRSQDTQYF.

The chain couples TRBV4-3 to TRBJ2-7; tentatively, D is TRBD1 or TRBD2 (5 bases each). The CDR3 has 13 residues. Germline assignment: CDR1 LGHNA and CDR2 YSLEER. V lost 0 bases and J 13 bases, leaving 16 bases between the germline ends. The CDR3 nucleotides are TGCGCCAGCAGCCAAGATAGGGGAGAGGCCCAATACTTC. Amino acids: CASSQDRGEAQYF.